This TCR beta chain emerged from a study of cytomegalovirus exposure and HLA in healthy donors. Germline-derived CDR1 and CDR2 are MDHEN and SYDVKM. This CDR3 spans 14 amino acids. Trimming took 6 bases from V and 4 from J, leaving 15 bases between them. Data came from immunoSEQ multiplex PCR; TCRdb stores just in-frame clones and leaves some out. The sample includes about 130,000 clones, approximately 90% of them seen just once. The donors were members of the validation cohort comprising roughly 130 subjects, separate from the roughly 640-subject first cohort. The sample comprised PBMCs. The sequence derives from a woman under 40 in good health and CMV-seropositive. This chain uses TRBV28 with TRBJ2-5, with TRBD1 as a possible D gene (6 bases). The CDR3 DNA is TGTGCCAGCAGCCCTTCGACAGGCCGAGAGACCCAGTACTTC. Translation: CASSPSTGRETQYF.